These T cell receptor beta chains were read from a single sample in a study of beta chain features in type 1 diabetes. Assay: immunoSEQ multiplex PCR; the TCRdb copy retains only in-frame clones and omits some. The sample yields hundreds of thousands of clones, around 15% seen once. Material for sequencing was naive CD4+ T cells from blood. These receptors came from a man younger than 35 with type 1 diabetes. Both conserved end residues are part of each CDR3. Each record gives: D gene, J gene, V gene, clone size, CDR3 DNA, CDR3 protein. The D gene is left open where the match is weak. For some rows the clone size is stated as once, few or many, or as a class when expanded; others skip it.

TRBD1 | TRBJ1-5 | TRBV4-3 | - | TGCGCCAGCAGCGATCAACAGGGGGCGGGCCAGCCCCAGCATTTT | CASSDQQGAGQPQHF
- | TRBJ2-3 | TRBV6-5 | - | TGTGCCAGCAGCCTTCGGATCACAGATACGCAGTATTTT | CASSLRITDTQYF
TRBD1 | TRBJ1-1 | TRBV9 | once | TGTGCCAGCAGCTCGAGGGGGCGAGAGACTGAAGCTTTCTTT | CASSSRGRETEAFF
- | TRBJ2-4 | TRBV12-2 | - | TGTGCAAGTCGCTCGCTTAGGACGGGCTATGTGGTGGCCAAAAACATTCAGTACTTC | CASRSLRTGYVVAKNIQYF
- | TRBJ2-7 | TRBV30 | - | TGTGCCTGGAACTCCGGGTGGCCGCCCTACGAGCAGTACTTC | CAWNSGWPPYEQYF
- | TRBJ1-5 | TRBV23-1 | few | TGCGCCAGCAGCCTTCCTGTTGCAGGGGCGAATAGCAATCAGCCCCAGCATTTT | CASSLPVAGANSNQPQHF
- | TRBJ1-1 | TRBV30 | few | TGTGCCTGGAGTCGAGGGATACCTGGGGAAGCTTTCTTT | CAWSRGIPGEAFF
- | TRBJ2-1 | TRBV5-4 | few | TGTGCCAGCAGATACGGCGGGGACTCCTACAATGAGCAGTTCTTC | CASRYGGDSYNEQFF
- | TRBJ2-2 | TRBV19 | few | TGTGCCAGTAGCGTTCGACCCTCCGGGGAGCTGTTTTTT | CASSVRPSGELFF
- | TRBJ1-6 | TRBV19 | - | TGTGCCAGTAGAGAACAGGGAAATTCACCCCTCCACTTT | CASREQGNSPLHF
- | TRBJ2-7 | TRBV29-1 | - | TGCAGCGTTGGGGGGACCACATACGAGCAGTACTTC | CSVGGTTYEQYF
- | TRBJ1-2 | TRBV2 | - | TGTGCCATCGACGGGTTTTTCCGCGGCTACACCTTC | CAIDGFFRGYTF
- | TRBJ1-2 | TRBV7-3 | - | TGTGCCAGCAGCTTAGATGACAACCGTCCTAATGGCTACACCTTC | CASSLDDNRPNGYTF
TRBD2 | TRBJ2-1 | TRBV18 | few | TGTGCCAGCTCGTCGCCGGTGCTAGCGGGAAAAAATGAGCAGTTCTTC | CASSSPVLAGKNEQFF